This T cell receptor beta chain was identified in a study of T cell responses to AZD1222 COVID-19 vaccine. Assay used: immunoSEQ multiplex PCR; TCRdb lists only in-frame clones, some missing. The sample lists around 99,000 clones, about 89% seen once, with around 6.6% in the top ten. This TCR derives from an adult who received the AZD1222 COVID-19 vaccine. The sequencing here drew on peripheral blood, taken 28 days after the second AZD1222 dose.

CDR3 residues: CASSLGPVSYEQYF. CDR3 bases: TGTGCCAGCAGCCTGGGGCCGGTATCCTACGAGCAGTACTTC. The chain joins TRBV5-5 to TRBJ2-7; TRBD1 is a possible D gene (5 bases). This CDR3 has 14 residues. V lost 4 bases and J 1 base, leaving 12 bases between the germline ends. Germline V gene lookup returns CDR1 SGHKS and CDR2 YYEKEE (reference sequence).